Each of the 19 T cell receptor beta chains below was sequenced from the same sample in a study of T cell changes during pregnancy in multiple sclerosis. Profiled with immunoSEQ multiplex PCR; TCRdb holds only in-frame clones, not every one. The sample lists about 73,000 clones; around 92% were seen once. The input for sequencing was peripheral blood, taken in the third trimester of pregnancy. The receptor set was obtained from a female donor in good health, enrolled as a control in a pregnancy study.

This rearrangement joins TRBV28 to TRBJ2-5; D is perhaps TRBD2 (6 bases). Trimming left V 3 bases short and J 5 bases short, with 16 bases between. The CDR3 loop spans 15 amino acids. In germline, CDR1 is MDHEN, CDR2 SYDVKM. For the CDR3, the DNA is TGTGCCAGCAGTTTTAATGAGGCGGGATTGGAGACCCAGTACTTC. Translating it yields CASSFNEAGLETQYF.

The chain joins TRBV19 to TRBJ1-5, with a weak D call TRBD1 (6 bases). This CDR3 region has 14 residues. The V gene lost 10 bases and the J gene lost 2 bases, with 15 bases spanning the gap. CDR1 is LNHDA and CDR2 is SQIVND in the germline V gene (reference sequence). The CDR3 DNA sequence: TGTGCCACGAGAGGGGGGGTTGGCAATCAGCCCCAGCATTTT. This gives the protein CATRGGVGNQPQHF.

The gene calls are TRBV27 and TRBJ2-7, with a tentative D call TRBD1 (5 bases). Germline V gene lookup returns CDR1 MNHEY and CDR2 SMNVEV (reference sequence). The CDR3 has 14 amino acids. V gave up 6 bases and J gave up 6 bases, with 18 bases separating them. As DNA, the CDR3 is TGTGCCAGCAGCCCACAGTGGGGCGGAATCGAGCAGTACTTC. The encoded protein is CASSPQWGGIEQYF.

The table lists this clone with a count of one. The CDR3 DNA follows: TGTGCCAGCAGCTTAAGTAGCGGGAGAGAACATACGCAGTATTTT. Its translation is CASSLSSGREHTQYF. This chain links TRBV11-3 with TRBJ2-3; 9 bases are shared with TRBD2. The CDR3 is 15 residues long. After removal of 2 bases from V and 7 bases from J, the junction contained 7 bases not matched to a gene. CDR1 and CDR2 from the germline V gene are SGHNT and YENEEA.

This chain uses TRBV6-1 with TRBJ2-7; D unclear. In germline, CDR1 is MNHNS, CDR2 SASEGT. Trimming shortened V by 0 bases and J by 3 bases, and 12 bases separated the two germline ends. The CDR3 loop spans 15 amino acids. This chain's CDR3 is CASSEAFTPGYEQYF. The CDR3 DNA sequence: TGTGCCAGCAGTGAAGCGTTTACACCGGGCTACGAGCAGTACTTC.

The chain links TRBV4-3 to TRBJ1-1, with no clear D. The CDR3 length is 15 residues. Trimming pared 6 bases from V and 6 bases from J, leaving 20 bases between. Germline CDR1 and CDR2: LGHNA and YSLEER. This CDR3 is CASSLVSWLQAEAFF. CDR3 nucleotide sequence: TGCGCCAGCAGTCTTGTCTCGTGGCTTCAGGCTGAAGCTTTCTTT.

This chain uses TRBV7-8 with TRBJ2-6; D unclear. The length of the CDR3 is 15 residues. Trimming removed 1 base at V and 4 bases at J, with 8 bases between. CDR1 and CDR2 (germline): SGHVS, FQNEAQ. This CDR3 is CASSLGASGANVLTF. The CDR3 region has the DNA TGTGCCAGCAGCTTAGGAGCTTCGGGGGCCAACGTCCTGACTTTC.

The rearrangement joins TRBV4-1 to TRBJ2-5, with D possibly TRBD2 on 6 matching bases. Trimming took off 8 bases at V and 3 bases at J, with 22 bases between the two ends. The germline V gene encodes CDR1 MGHRA and CDR2 YSYEKL. The CDR3 consists of 16 residues. The CDR3 DNA reads TGCGCCAGCCCCTTAAGCCGGGAGACAATAAAAGAGACCCAGTACTTC. Protein: CASPLSRETIKETQYF.

This rearrangement joins TRBV6-5 to TRBJ2-2; 11 bases align to TRBD2. With 5 bases clipped from V and 3 bases from J, the junction kept 2 bases outside the gene matches. From germline, CDR1 is MNHEY and CDR2 SVGAGI. CDR3 size: 15 residues. The CDR3 protein is CASSNSGGDTGELFF. In nucleotides, the CDR3 is TGTGCCAGCAGTAATAGCGGGGGGGACACCGGGGAGCTGTTTTTT.

The chain uses TRBV28 and TRBJ1-3; D call uncertain. This CDR3 region has 15 residues. Between the trimmed V and J ends, which lost 6 bases and 2 bases, there was a span of 14 bases. Germline CDR1 and CDR2: MDHEN and SYDVKM. CDR3 sequence (DNA): TGTGCCAGCAGCCTGATGAGAGGTACTGGAAACACCATATATTTT. Translating gives CASSLMRGTGNTIYF. The full variable domain, in which reference TRBV28 and TRBJ1-3 provide the parts outside the CDR3, is DVKVTQSSRYLVKRTGEKVFLECVQDMDHENMFWYRQDPGLGLRLIYFSYDVKMKEKGDIPEGYSVSREKKERFSLILESASTNQTSMYLCASSLMRGTGNTIYFGEGSWLTVV.

The V and J genes are TRBV7-2 and TRBJ2-5; 7 bases align to TRBD1. The CDR3 loop spans 15 amino acids. In germline, CDR1 is SGHTA, CDR2 FQGNSA. Germline trimming cut 5 bases from V and 5 bases from J; bases unmatched to any gene: 11. This CDR3 is CASSLQTGWGETQYF. For the CDR3, the DNA is TGTGCCAGCAGCCTCCAGACAGGGTGGGGTGAGACCCAGTACTTC.

Regarding this clone: In the same sample, other DNA sequences code for this CDR3. The chain combines TRBV6-1 with TRBJ2-1; 10 bases align to TRBD2. The germline V gene has CDR1 MNHNS and CDR2 SASEGT. The CDR3 consists of 15 residues. The ends lost 2 bases at V and 3 bases at J; junction bases unmatched: 1. CDR3 amino acids: CASSELAGGYNEQFF. CDR3 DNA sequence: TGTGCCAGCAGTGAATTAGCGGGGGGCTACAATGAGCAGTTCTTC.

V gene TRBV15 combines with J gene TRBJ2-4, with D possibly TRBD2 on 5 matching bases. Germline CDR1 is LNHNV and CDR2 is YYDKDF (reference sequence). This CDR3 is 15 amino acids long. The V end was cut by 0 bases, the J end by 9 bases, with 15 bases between. CDR3 nucleotides: TGTGCCACCAGCAGAGATCTCGGGCAGGCGGGCATTCAGTACTTC. Protein product: CATSRDLGQAGIQYF.

The CDR3, as DNA: TGTGCCAGCAGCCCTAGGCTTATCAATGAGCAGTTCTTC. The encoded protein is CASSPRLINEQFF. This chain joins TRBV4-2 and TRBJ2-1; the D is unclear. Trimming pared 4 bases from V and 6 bases from J, leaving 10 bases between. The CDR3 is 13 amino acids. Germline CDR1 LGHNA, CDR2 YNFKEQ.

The chain has TRBV7-2 and TRBJ2-7, with D perhaps matching TRBD2 (5 bases). Germline values: CDR1 SGHTA, CDR2 FQGNSA. The CDR3 length is 12 residues. Trimming stripped 7 bases from V and 5 bases from J, with 12 bases between. The CDR3 region is CASTIYGNEQYF. DNA for the CDR3: TGTGCCAGCACCATATACGGGAACGAGCAGTACTTC.

V usage is TRBV5-1 and J usage is TRBJ2-7, with D tentatively TRBD2 (6 bases). V lost 3 bases and J 5 bases, leaving 15 bases between the germline ends. The CDR3 is 14 amino acids. Germline CDR1 is SGHRS and CDR2 is YFSETQ. The CDR3 DNA sequence: TGCGCCAGCAGCTCAGCGGAGGGGTACAACGAGCAGTACTTC. Translated, it gives CASSSAEGYNEQYF.

The V and J genes are TRBV10-3 and TRBJ2-7, with 8 bases matching TRBD2. J gave up 1 base and V 3 bases, and 11 bases lay outside the gene matches. Germline CDR1 is ENHRY and CDR2 is SYGVKD. The CDR3 has 17 residues. CDR3 residues: CAISDTLTSGISYEQYF. CDR3 nucleotides: TGTGCCATCAGTGACACCCTAACTAGCGGTATATCCTACGAGCAGTACTTC.

The chain is built from TRBV7-9 and TRBJ2-7; 10 nucleotides line up with TRBD1. The germline V gene encodes CDR1 SEHNR and CDR2 FQNEAQ (reference sequence). The CDR3 covers 14 residues. J gave up 6 bases and V 5 bases, and 7 bases lay outside the gene matches. The CDR3 nucleotides are TGTGCCAGCAGCCAACGACAGGGGGCTGGCGAGCAGTACTTC. It encodes CASSQRQGAGEQYF.

This sequence joins TRBV6-4 and TRBJ2-1, with 8 nucleotides matching TRBD1. V dropped 6 bases and J dropped 2; count of bases not matched to a gene: 6. CDR3 size: 15 residues. Germline V gene lookup returns CDR1 MRHNA and CDR2 SNTAGT. The CDR3 sequence is CASSTDRATYNEQFF. CDR3 coding DNA: TGTGCCAGCAGCACGGACAGGGCGACCTACAATGAGCAGTTCTTC.